These 23 T cell receptor beta chains share one sample of origin, sequenced in a study of blood T cell repertoires in COVID-19. Using immunoSEQ multiplex PCR, the repertoire was profiled, and TCRdb retains in-frame clones only, with some absent. The table lists over 250,000 clones, around 90% of them singletons. The specimen sequenced was peripheral blood. All receptors derive from a woman aged 45-59 years with COVID-19, enrolled during active disease.

This sequence joins TRBV29-1 and TRBJ2-2; 7 nucleotides match TRBD1. Trimming removed 3 bases from V and 5 bases from J; junction bases left unmatched: 9. CDR1 is SQVTM, CDR2 ANQGSEA, per germline. CDR3 length: 15 amino acids. CDR3 sequence: CSVDPTGDITGELFF. The CDR3 region has the DNA TGCAGCGTTGATCCTACAGGGGATATTACCGGGGAGCTGTTTTTT.

V gene TRBV30 combines with J gene TRBJ1-1; TRBD1 might be the D (5 bases). The CDR3 sequence is 13 residues long. V was clipped by 3 bases and J by 2 bases, with 10 bases between them. Germline lookup yields CDR1 GTSNPN and CDR2 SVGIG (reference sequence). The CDR3 nucleotides read TGTGCCTGGAGACCCCAGGGAAACACTGAAGCTTTCTTT. It codes for CAWRPQGNTEAFF.

This clone has only one observation. V is TRBV5-8 and J is TRBJ1-2; 7 nucleotides line up with TRBD1. The trim removed 8 bases at V and 1 base at J, leaving 20 bases unmatched. Germline V lookup: CDR1 SGHTS, CDR2 YDEGEE. The CDR3 runs to 18 residues. The CDR3 protein is CARRGRTGARINNYGYTF. The CDR3 DNA reads as TGTGCCAGGAGAGGTCGTACAGGGGCCAGAATAAATAACTATGGCTACACCTTC.

The V gene is TRBV6-5, the J gene TRBJ2-4; TRBD1 aligns across 7 bases. Germline loops: CDR1 MNHEY, CDR2 SVGAGI. Losses at the gene ends were 9 bases for V and 7 bases for J; bases not matched to a gene: 9. This CDR3 is 13 amino acids long. CDR3 coding DNA: TGTGCCAGTGAATGGGGACAGTCCAACATTCAGTACTTC. Translating it yields CASEWGQSNIQYF.

The rearrangement links TRBV29-1 to TRBJ1-1, with D perhaps matching TRBD1 (6 bases). Per germline, CDR1 SQVTM and CDR2 ANQGSEA. This CDR3 has 12 amino acids. V was pared by 7 bases and J by 0 bases, with 9 bases between. CDR3 loop: CSGGQMNTEAFF. Here the CDR3 DNA reads TGCAGCGGTGGACAGATGAACACTGAAGCTTTCTTT. The variable domain in full, completed from reference TRBV29-1 and TRBJ1-1, reads SAVISQKPSRDICQRGTSLTIQCQVDSQVTMMFWYRQQPGQSLTLIATANQGSEATYESGFVIDKFPISRPNLTFSTLTVSNMSPEDSSIYLCSGGQMNTEAFFGQGTRLTVV.

The V call is TRBV18, the J call TRBJ2-7; TRBD1 aligns across 8 bases. The CDR3 has 15 residues. V lost 4 bases and J lost 4; bases outside the gene matches: 9. The germline V gene has CDR1 KGHSH and CDR2 LQKENI. Here the CDR3 reads CASSQNTGQGYEQYF. CDR3 sequence (DNA): TGTGCCAGCTCACAGAATACCGGACAGGGATACGAGCAGTACTTC.

The rearrangement uses TRBV5-1 and TRBJ2-7; 13 bases agree with TRBD2. Trimming removed 2 bases from V and 5 bases from J; junction bases left unmatched: 16. The germline V gene has CDR1 SGHRS and CDR2 YFSETQ. The CDR3 has 19 amino acids. Here the CDR3 DNA reads TGCGCCAGCAGCTTAATTCCGGGACTAGCGGGATCCTACTTGAACGAGCAGTACTTC. It encodes CASSLIPGLAGSYLNEQYF.

The chain is built from TRBV19 and TRBJ1-2, with a tentative D call TRBD1 (6 bases). Trimming took off 6 bases at V and 0 bases at J, with 14 bases between the two ends. Germline V gene data show CDR1 as LNHDA and CDR2 as SQIVND (reference sequence). This CDR3 is built from 15 residues. The CDR3 spells CASSKQGPSNYGYTF. The CDR3 DNA is TGTGCCAGTAGCAAACAGGGACCTTCTAACTATGGCTACACCTTC.

The chain is built from TRBV6-5 and TRBJ2-5, with D possibly TRBD1 on 6 matching bases. The CDR3 contains 13 residues. The V and J ends lost 8 bases and 13 bases respectively, with 23 bases between them. Per germline, CDR1 MNHEY and CDR2 SVGAGI. The CDR3 loop reads CASSHPRGQLAYF. Written as DNA, the CDR3 is TGTGCCAGCTCTCACCCCCGAGGACAGCTGGCGTACTTC.

This clone was seen once. V and J are TRBV5-1 and TRBJ2-2; D gene unclear. From germline, CDR1 is SGHRS and CDR2 YFSETQ. Trimming took 3 bases from V and 6 from J, leaving 9 bases between them. This CDR3 spans 13 amino acids. CDR3 bases: TGCGCCAGCAGCTCCCTAGGCCCCGGGGAGCTGTTTTTT. Its protein product is CASSSLGPGELFF.

On this clone itself: Other DNA sequences in the sample encode the same CDR3. V and J are TRBV5-4 and TRBJ1-1; 7 bases fit TRBD1. Trimming removed 3 bases from V and 1 base from J; junction bases left unmatched: 3. The CDR3 is 14 residues long. Germline values: CDR1 SGHNT, CDR2 YYREEE (reference sequence). DNA of the CDR3: TGTGCCAGCAGCTCCGGGACAGCGAACACTGAAGCTTTCTTT. Protein product: CASSSGTANTEAFF.

This sequence joins TRBV7-2 and TRBJ1-5; tentatively, D is TRBD1 (5 bases). CDR3 length: 15 residues. Germline assignment: CDR1 SGHTA and CDR2 FQGNSA. Trimming took off 0 bases at V and 0 bases at J, with 6 bases between the two ends. The CDR3 sequence is CASSLAGHSNQPQHF. Here the CDR3 DNA reads TGTGCCAGCAGCTTAGCAGGACATAGCAATCAGCCCCAGCATTTT.

V usage is TRBV27 and J usage is TRBJ1-2, with D perhaps matching TRBD1 (5 bases). V gave up 7 bases and J gave up 1 base, with 22 bases separating them. CDR1 is MNHEY and CDR2 is SMNVEV in the germline V gene (reference sequence). The CDR3 totals 17 residues. The CDR3 loop is CASKPTGGIGSNYGYTF. CDR3 DNA sequence: TGTGCCAGCAAACCGACGGGGGGAATCGGGAGTAACTATGGCTACACCTTC.

The chain employs TRBV15 and TRBJ2-1; 11 positions match TRBD2. The CDR3 contains 16 residues. Germline V gene data show CDR1 as LNHNV and CDR2 as YYDKDF (reference sequence). Germline trimming cut 4 bases from V and 8 bases from J; bases unmatched to any gene: 10. The CDR3 is CATSTETSGIGYEQFF. In DNA form, the CDR3 reads TGTGCCACCAGCACCGAGACTAGCGGGATCGGGTATGAGCAGTTCTTC.

The chain uses TRBV19 and TRBJ1-2, with D hard to call. Trimming removed 6 bases from V and 4 bases from J, with 15 bases in between. Germline CDR1 reads LNHDA; CDR2 reads SQIVND (reference sequence). This CDR3 is 14 amino acids long. The DNA for the CDR3 is TGTGCCAGTAGACCCGGGGTGGGAAGCTATGGCTACACCTTC. Translating it yields CASRPGVGSYGYTF.

The chain couples TRBV11-3 to TRBJ2-7, with 8 bases aligning to TRBD2. Looked up from germline, CDR1 is SGHNT and CDR2 is YENEEA. Losses at the gene ends were 5 bases for V and 0 bases for J; bases not matched to a gene: 9. This CDR3 has 16 residues. CDR3 DNA: TGTGCCAGCAGCCCCTCCACAGCGGGAGTCTCCTACGAGCAGTACTTC. It is translated as CASSPSTAGVSYEQYF.

This clone appeared once. The V gene is TRBV7-6, the J gene TRBJ2-3, with TRBD2 identical over 10 bases. Germline V lookup: CDR1 SGHVS, CDR2 FNYEAQ. After removal of 8 bases from V and 2 bases from J, the junction contained 7 bases not matched to a gene. The CDR3 has 15 residues. DNA for the CDR3: TGTGCCAGCGGATACAGCGGGAGGGACACAGATACGCAGTATTTT. This codes for CASGYSGRDTDTQYF.

This sequence joins TRBV29-1 and TRBJ1-1, with 10 bases matching TRBD1. The V and J ends lost 7 bases and 5 bases, in that order; junction bases with no gene match: 4. The CDR3 is made up of 12 amino acids. Germline V CDR1 and CDR2: SQVTM, ANQGSEA. CDR3 sequence: CSGQGARTEAFF. CDR3 bases: TGCAGCGGACAGGGGGCGAGGACTGAAGCTTTCTTT.

V usage is TRBV11-2 and J usage is TRBJ1-4; D perhaps matches TRBD1 (5 bases). Germline-derived CDR1 and CDR2 are SGHAT and FQNNGV. Trimming stripped 1 base from V and 0 bases from J, with 6 bases between. The CDR3 is 15 amino acids. The CDR3 reads CASSLGGATNEKLFF. The CDR3 region has the DNA TGTGCCAGCAGCTTAGGGGGGGCAACTAATGAAAAACTGTTTTTT.

The chain has TRBV24-1 and TRBJ2-3, with D possibly matching TRBD1 (5 bases). Between the trimmed V and J ends, which lost 5 bases and 6 bases, there was a span of 11 bases. CDR3 length: 13 residues. Germline-derived CDR1 and CDR2 are KGHDR and SFDVKD. CDR3: CATSALPGDTQYF. CDR3 in DNA: TGTGCCACCAGTGCCCTCCCAGGGGATACGCAGTATTTT.

The chain links TRBV7-9 to TRBJ2-1; 8 nucleotides agree with TRBD2. Germline CDR1 and CDR2: SEHNR and FQNEAQ (reference sequence). Trimming removed 1 base from V and 7 bases from J; junction bases left unmatched: 9. CDR3 size: 16 residues. The CDR3 DNA follows: TGTGCCAGCAGCTTAGTGAGCGGGAGTTCCGGAAATGAGCAGTTCTTC. Translated: CASSLVSGSSGNEQFF.

The gene calls are TRBV30 and TRBJ1-2, with TRBD1 matching 7 bases. The CDR3 totals 15 residues. V shed 0 bases, J shed 0 bases, and the junction held 4 bases outside the gene matches. CDR1 and CDR2 (germline): GTSNPN, SVGIG (reference sequence). The CDR3 protein is CAWSVQGIPNYGYTF. The CDR3 DNA reads TGTGCCTGGAGTGTACAGGGGATCCCTAACTATGGCTACACCTTC.

The chain employs TRBV5-6 and TRBJ1-1; TRBD1 aligns across 7 bases. The germline V gene has CDR1 SGHDT and CDR2 YYEEEE. CDR3 length equals 14 residues. The ends lost 1 base at V and 5 bases at J; junction bases unmatched: 5. CDR3 in amino acids: CASSLKTGYTEAFF. Written as DNA, the CDR3 is TGTGCCAGCAGCTTGAAGACAGGGTATACTGAAGCTTTCTTT.